This is a list of T cell receptor beta chains from one sample in a study of T cell repertoires in cytomegalovirus infection. TCRdb ran MiXCR on the reads and lists one entry per CDR3 protein. Among roughly 990,000 distinct CDR3 sequences listed, less than 40% were seen once. Antigens of these TCRs are unknown. This specimen was cultured CD8+ T cells from PBMCs, taken from culture after CMV antigen stimulation. Receptors originate from a human donor in good health (CMV status not recorded). Some clones in this sample may be carry-over from other donors' samples. The CDR3 runs from the conserved cysteine through the conserved F or W. A D gene is named only where the DNA matches it firmly. Some rows mark clone size as missing; the rest say once, few, many or name a class of expanded clone.

d_gene | j_gene | abundance | len | v_gene | CDR3aa | CDR3nt
- | TRBJ1-1 | many | 14 | TRBV11-2 | CASSPRTENTEAFF | TGTGCCAGCAGCCCTCGGACGGAGAACACTGAAGCTTTCTTT
- | TRBJ1-6 | - | 14 | TRBV19 | CASRDSGGDSPLHF | TGTGCCAGTCGGGACTCCGGAGGGGATTCACCCCTCCACTTT
- | TRBJ2-7 | - | 15 | TRBV14 | CASSQTWTPSYEQYF | TGTGCCAGCAGCCAAACATGGACACCATCGTACGAGCAGTACTTC
TRBD1 | TRBJ1-4 | few | 18 | TRBV3-1 | CASSQVGTADATNEKLFF | TGTGCCAGCAGCCAAGTAGGGACAGCAGACGCAACTAATGAAAAACTGTTTTTT
TRBD1 | TRBJ1-5 | few | 15 | TRBV19 | CASNRGWGGNQPQHF | TGTGCCAGCAACAGGGGTTGGGGGGGCAATCAGCCCCAGCATTTT
- | TRBJ1-1 | - | 12 | TRBV19 | CASREFNTEAFF | TGTGCCAGTAGGGAGTTCAACACTGAAGCTTTCTTT
TRBD2 | TRBJ2-1 | few | 16 | TRBV7-9 | CASSPGGSREYNEQFF | TGTGCCAGCAGCCCCGGCGGGAGCCGAGAATACAATGAGCAGTTCTTC
- | TRBJ2-3 | - | 12 | TRBV27 | CASTRPPDTQYF | TGTGCCAGCACAAGACCTCCTGATACGCAGTATTTT
- | TRBJ1-1 | - | 14 | TRBV7-6 | CASSLATKDTEAFF | TGTGCCAGCAGCTTAGCGACTAAGGACACTGAAGCTTTCTTT
- | TRBJ2-1 | - | 14 | TRBV10-2 | CASSGGKLRNEQFF | TGCGCCAGCAGTGGCGGAAAACTCCGGAATGAGCAGTTCTTC
- | TRBJ1-2 | - | 13 | TRBV5-1 | CASSGGHNYGYTF | TGCGCCAGCAGCGGGGGACATAACTATGGCTACACCTTC
- | TRBJ2-3 | many | 12 | TRBV27 | CASSPPRDTQYF | TGTGCCAGCAGTCCCCCACGAGATACGCAGTATTTT
- | TRBJ2-1 | few | 13 | TRBV6-1 | CASSPDEWGEQFF | TGTGCCAGCAGTCCGGACGAATGGGGGGAGCAGTTCTTC
TRBD1 | TRBJ2-3 | - | 15 | TRBV7-9 | CASSFGQGFADTQYF | TGTGCCAGCAGCTTCGGACAGGGTTTCGCAGATACGCAGTATTTT
TRBD1 | TRBJ1-2 | many | 14 | TRBV7-2 | CASSPPGRGYGYTF | TGTGCCAGCAGCCCCCCTGGCAGGGGGTATGGCTACACCTTC
- | TRBJ2-2 | once | 15 | TRBV11-3 | CASSLRVSDTGELFF | TGTGCCAGCTCACTCAGGGTTTCGGACACCGGGGAGCTGTTTTTT
- | TRBJ1-1 | few | 13 | TRBV11-2 | CASNRAMNTEAFF | TGTGCCAGTAACAGGGCCATGAACACTGAAGCTTTCTTT
- | TRBJ2-6 | few | 16 | TRBV6-5 | CASSSNGYGGANVLTF | TGTGCCAGCAGTTCCAACGGGTACGGAGGGGCCAACGTCCTGACTTTC
- | TRBJ2-5 | few | 14 | TRBV12-3/TRBV12-4 | CASRILGQSETQYF | TGTGCCAGCAGAATACTTGGACAATCAGAGACCCAGTACTTC
TRBD1 | TRBJ1-2 | - | 12 | TRBV5-1 | CASSMDRAGYTF | TGCGCCAGCAGCATGGACAGGGCTGGCTACACCTTC
- | TRBJ1-2 | - | 14 | TRBV6-1 | CASSLRGTKNGYTF | TGTGCCAGCAGCCTCCGGGGGACAAAGAATGGCTACACCTTC
- | TRBJ1-1 | few | 14 | TRBV25-1 | CASRDQGGDTEAFF | TGTGCCAGCAGAGACCAGGGAGGGGACACTGAAGCTTTCTTT
TRBD2 | TRBJ2-7 | few | 18 | TRBV4-2 | CASSQEGLAGGLPYEQYF | TGTGCCAGCAGCCAGGAGGGACTAGCGGGGGGCCTTCCCTACGAGCAGTACTTC
- | TRBJ1-1 | few | 9 | TRBV19 | CASTPPAFF | TGTGCCAGTACCCCCCCGGCTTTCTTT
- | TRBJ1-5 | - | 18 | TRBV7-9 | CASSLADNGGIGIQPQHF | TGTGCCAGCAGCTTAGCGGACAATGGAGGTATTGGGATTCAGCCCCAGCATTTT
- | TRBJ2-5 | once | 16 | TRBV6-6 | CASSYSIEIITMTQYF | TGTGCCAGCAGTTACTCGATCGAGATAATTACAATGACCCAGTACTTC
- | TRBJ1-1 | many | 14 | TRBV7-8 | CASSLGTTGIEAFF | TGTGCCAGCAGCTTAGGAACTACAGGCATTGAAGCTTTCTTT
- | TRBJ1-1 | few | 13 | TRBV6-8 | CASSYLRQTEAFF | TGTGCCAGCAGTTACCTTAGACAGACCGAAGCTTTCTTT
- | TRBJ1-1 | - | 15 | TRBV14 | CASSQRRGRGTEAFF | TGTGCCAGCAGCCAAAGAAGGGGGAGAGGAACTGAAGCTTTCTTT
- | TRBJ2-3 | few | 17 | TRBV27 | CASSFIVTGYSTDTQYF | TGTGCCAGCAGTTTCATCGTAACGGGTTATAGCACAGATACGCAGTATTTT
- | TRBJ1-2 | - | 12 | TRBV7-9 | CASSPDRNGYTF | TGTGCCAGCAGCCCGGACCGAAATGGCTACACCTTC
- | TRBJ2-1 | - | 14 | TRBV6-5 | CASSYSNGYNEQFF | TGTGCCAGCAGTTACTCGAACGGGTACAATGAGCAGTTCTTC
TRBD2 | TRBJ2-1 | - | 17 | TRBV6-5 | CASSTRLAGASYNEQFF | TGTGCCAGCAGTACCCGACTAGCGGGGGCCTCCTACAATGAGCAGTTCTTC
- | TRBJ1-2 | - | 10 | TRBV6-1 | CACGPDGYTF | TGTGCCTGCGGACCTGATGGCTACACCTTC
TRBD2 | TRBJ2-3 | few | 17 | TRBV10-3 | CAISESKAGGPFKTQYF | TGTGCCATCAGTGAGTCGAAAGCGGGGGGCCCTTTTAAGACGCAGTATTTT
- | TRBJ2-1 | many | 15 | TRBV19 | CASSIDLQGRNEQFF | TGTGCCAGTAGTATAGATCTCCAGGGTCGCAATGAGCAGTTCTTC
TRBD1 | TRBJ2-5 | - | 17 | TRBV5-5 | CASSYARDRGLSETQYF | TGTGCCAGCAGCTACGCGCGGGACAGGGGCCTTTCAGAGACCCAGTACTTC
TRBD2 | TRBJ2-1 | - | 15 | TRBV25-1 | CASIGAGAGVNEQFF | TGTGCCAGCATAGGAGCGGGGGCTGGGGTCAATGAGCAGTTCTTC
- | TRBJ1-6 | - | 15 | TRBV12-3/TRBV12-4 | CASSLGTRSAESLHF | TGTGCCAGCAGTTTAGGGACGAGATCCGCGGAATCCCTCCACTTT
- | TRBJ2-3 | few | 17 | TRBV7-3 | CASSLEAGPAGGDTQYF | TGTGCCAGCAGCTTAGAAGCAGGGCCCGCCGGCGGGGATACGCAGTATTTT
TRBD1 | TRBJ2-2 | few | 16 | TRBV7-9 | CASSFPGQGNTGELFF | TGTGCCAGCAGCTTCCCCGGACAGGGCAACACCGGGGAGCTGTTTTTT
- | TRBJ2-6 | - | 16 | TRBV2 | CASSGRSHSGANVLTF | TGTGCCAGCAGTGGTCGATCCCACTCTGGGGCCAACGTCCTGACTTTC
TRBD1 | TRBJ1-2 | - | 15 | TRBV6-1 | CASSLGQGASYGYTF | TGTGCCAGCAGTCTTGGACAGGGGGCGTCCTATGGCTACACCTTC
- | TRBJ2-3 | - | 16 | TRBV5-1 | CASSLVGTLSTDTQYF | TGCGCCAGCAGCTTGGTTGGGACACTTAGCACAGATACGCAGTATTTT
- | TRBJ1-1 | - | 15 | TRBV7-1 | CASSYWGAEDTEAFF | TGTGCCAGCAGCTATTGGGGGGCGGAAGACACTGAAGCTTTCTTT
TRBD2 | TRBJ2-1 | - | 15 | TRBV27 | CASNSGTSPSNEQFF | TGTGCCAGCAATTCCGGGACTAGCCCCTCCAATGAGCAGTTCTTC
TRBD2 | TRBJ2-3 | many | 12 | TRBV7-6 | CASSSTSRTQYF | TGTGCCAGCAGCTCGACTAGCAGAACGCAGTATTTT
- | TRBJ1-1 | few | 14 | TRBV6-1 | CASNMGLGDTEAFF | TGTGCCAGCAATATGGGCCTAGGGGACACTGAAGCTTTCTTT
TRBD1 | TRBJ1-3 | - | 17 | TRBV7-6 | CASNVNTGTGTGNTIYF | TGTGCCAGCAACGTCAATACCGGGACAGGCACTGGAAACACCATATATTTT
TRBD2 | TRBJ2-3 | - | 15 | TRBV20-1 | CSAIASGGPRDTQYF | TGCAGTGCTATTGCTAGCGGGGGCCCTCGGGATACGCAGTATTTT
- | TRBJ2-3 | few | 16 | TRBV7-9 | CASSKLGGGHTDTQYF | TGTGCCAGCAGCAAACTAGGCGGGGGCCACACAGATACGCAGTATTTT
- | TRBJ2-7 | few | 14 | TRBV7-6 | CASSLAMQNYEQYF | TGTGCCAGCAGCTTAGCGATGCAAAACTACGAGCAGTACTTC
TRBD1 | TRBJ1-1 | few | 17 | TRBV28 | CASSLPLDRRGGTEAFF | TGTGCCAGCAGTCTCCCCCTGGACAGGCGGGGGGGGACTGAAGCTTTCTTT
- | TRBJ2-3 | - | 13 | TRBV5-1 | CASSLERGDTQYF | TGCGCCAGCAGCTTGGAGAGGGGAGATACGCAGTATTTT
- | TRBJ1-1 | - | 15 | TRBV2 | CASSDNWGGGTEAFF | TGTGCCAGCAGTGATAATTGGGGAGGCGGCACTGAAGCTTTCTTT